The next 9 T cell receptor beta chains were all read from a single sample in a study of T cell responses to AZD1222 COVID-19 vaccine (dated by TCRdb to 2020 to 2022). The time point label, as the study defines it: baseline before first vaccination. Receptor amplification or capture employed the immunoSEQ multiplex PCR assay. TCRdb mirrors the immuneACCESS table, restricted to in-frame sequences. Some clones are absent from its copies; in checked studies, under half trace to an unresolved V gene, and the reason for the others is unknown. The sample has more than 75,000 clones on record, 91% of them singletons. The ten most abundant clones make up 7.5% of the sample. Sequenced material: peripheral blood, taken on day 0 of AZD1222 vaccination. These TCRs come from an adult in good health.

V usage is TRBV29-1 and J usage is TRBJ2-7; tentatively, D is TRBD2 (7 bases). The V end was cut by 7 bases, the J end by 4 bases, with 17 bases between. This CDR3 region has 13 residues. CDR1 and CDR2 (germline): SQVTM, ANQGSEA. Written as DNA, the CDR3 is TGCAGCGCCCGGGGGGTAGGGGGTTACGAGCAGTACTTC. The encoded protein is CSARGVGGYEQYF.

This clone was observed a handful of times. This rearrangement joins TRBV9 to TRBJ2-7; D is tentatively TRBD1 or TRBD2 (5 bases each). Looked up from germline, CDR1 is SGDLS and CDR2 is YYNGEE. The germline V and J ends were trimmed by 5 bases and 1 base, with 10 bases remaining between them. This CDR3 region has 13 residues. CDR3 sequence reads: CASRSGASYEQYF. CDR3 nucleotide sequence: TGTGCCAGCAGGTCCGGGGCTTCCTACGAGCAGTACTTC.

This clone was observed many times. DNA of the CDR3: TGTGCCAGCAAAAGCGCGGGGGGCGGGGAGACCCAGTACTTC. It codes for CASKSAGGGETQYF. This rearrangement joins TRBV27 to TRBJ2-5; 8 nucleotides agree with TRBD2. V trimming: 7 bases; J trimming: 5 bases; junction bases outside the gene matches: 9. Germline V gene data show CDR1 as MNHEY and CDR2 as SMNVEV (reference sequence). The CDR3 has 14 residues.

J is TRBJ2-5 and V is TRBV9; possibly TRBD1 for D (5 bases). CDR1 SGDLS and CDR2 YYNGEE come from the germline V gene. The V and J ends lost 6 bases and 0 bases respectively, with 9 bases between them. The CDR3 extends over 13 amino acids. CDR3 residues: CASNRQNQETQYF. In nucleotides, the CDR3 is TGTGCCAGCAACCGACAGAACCAAGAGACCCAGTACTTC.

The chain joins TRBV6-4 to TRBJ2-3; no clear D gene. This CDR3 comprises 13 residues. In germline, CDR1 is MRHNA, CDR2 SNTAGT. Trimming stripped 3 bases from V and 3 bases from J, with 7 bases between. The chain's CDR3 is CASSERETDTQYF. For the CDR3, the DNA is TGTGCCAGCAGTGAGCGCGAAACAGATACGCAGTATTTT.

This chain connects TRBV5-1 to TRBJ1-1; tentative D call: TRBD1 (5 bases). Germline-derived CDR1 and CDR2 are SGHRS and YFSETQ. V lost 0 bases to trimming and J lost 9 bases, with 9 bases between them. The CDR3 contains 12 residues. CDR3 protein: CASSLGRDQAFF. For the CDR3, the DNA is TGCGCCAGCAGCTTGGGCAGGGATCAAGCTTTCTTT. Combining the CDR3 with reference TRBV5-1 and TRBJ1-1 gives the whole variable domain KAGVTQTPRYLIKTRGQQVTLSCSPISGHRSVSWYQQTPGQGLQFLFEYFSETQRNKGNFPGRFSGRQFSNSRSEMNVSTLELGDSALYLCASSLGRDQAFFGQGTRLTVV.

CDR3 DNA sequence: TGTGCCAGCCATCCGGCGGGAGGGCCAGGCGAGCAGTACTTC. Translating gives CASHPAGGPGEQYF. The rearrangement uses TRBV28 and TRBJ2-7; 9 positions match TRBD2. The germline CDR1 and CDR2 sequences are MDHEN and SYDVKM. The CDR3 totals 14 residues. V trimming: 8 bases; J trimming: 6 bases; junction bases outside the gene matches: 11.

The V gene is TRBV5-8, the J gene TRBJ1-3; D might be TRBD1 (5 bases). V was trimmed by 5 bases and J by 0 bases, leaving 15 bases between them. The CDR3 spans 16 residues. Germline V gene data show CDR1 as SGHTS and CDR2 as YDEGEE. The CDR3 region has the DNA TGTGCCAGCAGGGTGTGGGGCGGTTCCTCTGGAAACACCATATATTTT. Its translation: CASRVWGGSSGNTIYF.

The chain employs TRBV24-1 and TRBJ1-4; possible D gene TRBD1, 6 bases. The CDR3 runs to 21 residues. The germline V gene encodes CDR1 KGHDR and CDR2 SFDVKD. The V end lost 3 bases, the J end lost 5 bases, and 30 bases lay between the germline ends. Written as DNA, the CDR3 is TGTGCCACCAGTGATATAGAAACTCACAGGGCACATACGAAGCTAAATGAAAAACTGTTTTTT. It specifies CATSDIETHRAHTKLNEKLFF.